This TCR beta chain came from a study of technical replicates of blood from several donors. Sequenced by immunoSEQ multiplex PCR; TCRdb stores in-frame clones only, minus some. The sample lists tens of thousands of clones, around 96% seen once, with around 0.37% in the top ten. Trimming pared 0 bases from V and 3 bases from J, leaving 8 bases between. The CDR3 is 14 amino acids. Germline CDR1 and CDR2: MNHNS and SASEGT. The clonotype originates from a human donor in good health. The genes are TRBV6-1 and TRBJ1-1; D call uncertain. The sequenced sample consisted of T cells isolated from PBMCs. The CDR3 region has the DNA TGTGCCAGCAGTGAAGCGGCCATCTACACTGAAGCTTTCTTT. Amino acids: CASSEAAIYTEAFF.